This T cell receptor (beta chain) was identified in a study of vaccination effects on CD4 cells after COVID-19. Findings and limits, study-wide: In healthy vaccinees, only 1 of 255 vaccine-induced clones cross-reacted with common cold coronaviruses.

Sequencing used immunoSEQ multiplex PCR; TCRdb keeps in-frame clones, though not all of them. The table has about 66,000 clones, about 80% seen once. This clone counts as medium-sized. Its antigen is currently unknown. The junction shows a germline mismatch at one end, possibly a read error. Sequencing followed a ViraFEST assay step that expanded antigen-specific CD4+ T cells with viral peptide pools. Following culture for roughly 10 days, CD4+ T cells were isolated. All study participants received two doses of BNT162b2 or mRNA-1273 vaccine. Peptides at roughly 10 ug/ml and IL-2 at roughly 9.3 IU/ml were added to a few million PBMC per well. The CDR3 consists of 13 residues. Germline assignment: CDR1 LGHDT and CDR2 YNNKEL (reference sequence).

This specimen consisted of CD4+ T cells from PBMCs cultured with HCoV-OC43 spike peptides, obtained after COVID-19 vaccination. The subset is: HCoV-OC43 spike overlapping peptide pool stimulation. The chain links TRBV3-1 (or the pseudogene TRBV3-2) to TRBJ2-1; TRBD1 aligns across 7 bases. The receptor comes from a human donor who received a COVID-19 vaccine. The DNA for the CDR3 is TGTGCCAGCAGCCAAACTATCCAGGGGGTTTTTGTCTTC. Translation gives CASSQTIQGVFVF.